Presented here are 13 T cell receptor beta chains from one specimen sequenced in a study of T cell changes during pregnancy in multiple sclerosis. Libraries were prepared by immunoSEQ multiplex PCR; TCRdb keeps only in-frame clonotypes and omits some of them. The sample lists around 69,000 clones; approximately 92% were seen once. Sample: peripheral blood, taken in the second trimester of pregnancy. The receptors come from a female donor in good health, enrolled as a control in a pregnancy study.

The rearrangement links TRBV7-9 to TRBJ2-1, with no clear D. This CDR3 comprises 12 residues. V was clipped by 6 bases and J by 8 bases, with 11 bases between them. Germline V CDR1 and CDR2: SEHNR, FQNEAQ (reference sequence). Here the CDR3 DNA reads TGTGCCAGCAGATCGACTGTGGATGAGCAGTTCTTC. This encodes CASRSTVDEQFF.

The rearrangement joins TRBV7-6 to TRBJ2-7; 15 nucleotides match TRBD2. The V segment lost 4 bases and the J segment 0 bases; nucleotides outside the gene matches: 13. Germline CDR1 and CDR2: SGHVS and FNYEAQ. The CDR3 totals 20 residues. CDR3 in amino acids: CASSYGPGTSGGTSSYEQYF. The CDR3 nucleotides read TGTGCCAGCAGCTACGGACCCGGGACTAGCGGGGGGACGAGCTCCTACGAGCAGTACTTC.

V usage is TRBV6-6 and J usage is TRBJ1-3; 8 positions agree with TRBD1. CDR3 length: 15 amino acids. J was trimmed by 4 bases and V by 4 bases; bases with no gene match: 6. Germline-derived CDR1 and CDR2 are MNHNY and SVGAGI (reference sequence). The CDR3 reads CASSSWTGKGNTIYF. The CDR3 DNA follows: TGTGCCAGCAGTTCCTGGACAGGGAAAGGAAACACCATATATTTT.

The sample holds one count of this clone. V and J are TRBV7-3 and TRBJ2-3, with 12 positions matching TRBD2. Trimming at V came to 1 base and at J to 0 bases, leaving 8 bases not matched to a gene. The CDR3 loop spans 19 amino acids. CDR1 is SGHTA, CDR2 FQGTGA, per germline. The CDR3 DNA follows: TGTGCCAGCAGCTTAATGGCGTGGACTAGCGGGGCTAGCACAGATACGCAGTATTTT. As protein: CASSLMAWTSGASTDTQYF.

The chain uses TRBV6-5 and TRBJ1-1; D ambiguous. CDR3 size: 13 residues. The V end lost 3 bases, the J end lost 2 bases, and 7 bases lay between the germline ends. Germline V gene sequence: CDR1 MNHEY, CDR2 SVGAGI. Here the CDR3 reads CASSYEANTEAFF. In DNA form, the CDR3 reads TGTGCCAGCAGTTATGAAGCAAACACTGAAGCTTTCTTT.

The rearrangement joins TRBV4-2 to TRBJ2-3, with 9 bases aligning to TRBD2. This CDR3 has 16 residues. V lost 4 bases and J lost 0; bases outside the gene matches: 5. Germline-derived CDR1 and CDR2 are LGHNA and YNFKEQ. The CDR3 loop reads CASSPPLAGSTDTQYF. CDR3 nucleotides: TGTGCCAGCAGCCCACCGCTAGCGGGGAGCACAGATACGCAGTATTTT.

As DNA, the CDR3 is TGTGCCAGCTCACCAGACAGAAGCTCCTACGAGCAGTACTTC. Encoded protein: CASSPDRSSYEQYF. The chain couples TRBV18 to TRBJ2-7; D is perhaps TRBD1 (5 bases). The germline gives CDR1 KGHSH, CDR2 LQKENI. V lost 2 bases, J lost 0 bases, and 8 bases lay in between. This CDR3 region has 14 residues.

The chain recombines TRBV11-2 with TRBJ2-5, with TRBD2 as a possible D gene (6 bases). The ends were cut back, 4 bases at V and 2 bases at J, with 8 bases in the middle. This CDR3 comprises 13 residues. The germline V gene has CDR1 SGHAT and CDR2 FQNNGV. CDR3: CASSSTRQETQYF. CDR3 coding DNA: TGTGCCAGCAGCTCGACTAGACAAGAGACCCAGTACTTC.

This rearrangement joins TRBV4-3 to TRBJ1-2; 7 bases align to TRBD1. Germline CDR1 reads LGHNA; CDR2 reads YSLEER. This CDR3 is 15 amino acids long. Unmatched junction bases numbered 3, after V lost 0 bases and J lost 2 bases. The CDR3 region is CASSQEDRSNYGYTF. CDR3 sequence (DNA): TGCGCCAGCAGCCAAGAGGACAGGTCGAACTATGGCTACACCTTC.

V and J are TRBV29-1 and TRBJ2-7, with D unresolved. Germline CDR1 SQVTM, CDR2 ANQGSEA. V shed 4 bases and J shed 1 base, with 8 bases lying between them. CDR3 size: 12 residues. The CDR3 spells CSVAGSSYEQYF. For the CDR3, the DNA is TGCAGCGTTGCAGGTTCTTCCTACGAGCAGTACTTC.

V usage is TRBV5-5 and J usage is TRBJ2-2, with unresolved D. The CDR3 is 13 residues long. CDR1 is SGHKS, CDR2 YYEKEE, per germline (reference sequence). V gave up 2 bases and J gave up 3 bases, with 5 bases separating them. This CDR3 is CASSLQDTGELFF. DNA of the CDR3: TGTGCCAGCAGCTTACAAGACACCGGGGAGCTGTTTTTT.

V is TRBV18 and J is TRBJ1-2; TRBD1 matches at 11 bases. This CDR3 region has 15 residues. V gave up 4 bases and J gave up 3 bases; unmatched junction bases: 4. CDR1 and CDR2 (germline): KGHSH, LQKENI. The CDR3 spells CASSRGTGGDYGYTF. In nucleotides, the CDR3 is TGTGCCAGCTCACGCGGGACAGGGGGTGACTATGGCTACACCTTC.

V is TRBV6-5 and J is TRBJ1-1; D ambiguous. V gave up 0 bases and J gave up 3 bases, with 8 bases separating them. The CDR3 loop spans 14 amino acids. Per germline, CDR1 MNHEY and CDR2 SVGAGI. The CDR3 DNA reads TGTGCCAGCAGTTACTCGACTCGGGACACTGAAGCTTTCTTT. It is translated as CASSYSTRDTEAFF.